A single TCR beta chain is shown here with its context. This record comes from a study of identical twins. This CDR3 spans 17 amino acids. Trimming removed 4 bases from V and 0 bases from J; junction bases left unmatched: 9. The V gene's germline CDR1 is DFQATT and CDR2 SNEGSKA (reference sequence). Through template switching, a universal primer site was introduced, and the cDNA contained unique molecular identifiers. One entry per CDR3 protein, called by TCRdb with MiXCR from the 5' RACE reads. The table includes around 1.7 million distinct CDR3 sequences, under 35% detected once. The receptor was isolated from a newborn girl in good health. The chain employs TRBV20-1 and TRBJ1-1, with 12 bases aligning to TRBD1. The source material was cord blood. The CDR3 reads CSAKKMGQGAMNTEAFF. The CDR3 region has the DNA TGCAGTGCTAAGAAAATGGGACAGGGGGCGATGAACACTGAAGCTTTCTTT.